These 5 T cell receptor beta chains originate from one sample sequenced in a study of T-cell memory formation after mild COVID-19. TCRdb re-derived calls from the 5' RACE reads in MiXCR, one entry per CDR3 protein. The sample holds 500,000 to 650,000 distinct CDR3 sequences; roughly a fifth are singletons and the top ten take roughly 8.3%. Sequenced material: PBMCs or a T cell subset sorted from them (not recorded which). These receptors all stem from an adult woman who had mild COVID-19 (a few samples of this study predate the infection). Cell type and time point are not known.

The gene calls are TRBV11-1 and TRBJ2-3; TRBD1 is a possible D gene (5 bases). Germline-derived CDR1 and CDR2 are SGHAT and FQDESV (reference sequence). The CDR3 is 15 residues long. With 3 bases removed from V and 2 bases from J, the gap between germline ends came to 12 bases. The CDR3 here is CASSLSTDLTDTQYF. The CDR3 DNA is TGTGCCAGCAGCTTGTCGACAGATCTCACAGATACGCAGTATTTT.

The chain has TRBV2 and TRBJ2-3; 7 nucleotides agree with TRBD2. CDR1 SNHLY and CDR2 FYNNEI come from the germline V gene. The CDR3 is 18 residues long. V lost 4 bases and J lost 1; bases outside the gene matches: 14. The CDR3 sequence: CASSALAVNAWGTDTQYF. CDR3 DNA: TGTGCCAGCAGTGCCCTAGCGGTAAACGCCTGGGGCACAGATACGCAGTATTTT.

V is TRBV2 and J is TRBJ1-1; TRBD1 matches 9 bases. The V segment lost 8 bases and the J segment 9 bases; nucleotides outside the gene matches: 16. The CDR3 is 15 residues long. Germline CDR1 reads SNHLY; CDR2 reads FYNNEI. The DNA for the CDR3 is TGTGCCAGCGAACAAGACCCCTCCGGGACAGGGAAAGCTTTCTTT. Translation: CASEQDPSGTGKAFF.

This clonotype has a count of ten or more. The CDR3 DNA reads as TGCAGTGCTAGTTGGACTAGCGGTTACAATGAGCAGTTCTTC. It is translated as CSASWTSGYNEQFF. The gene calls are TRBV20-1 and TRBJ2-1; 10 nucleotides line up with TRBD2. CDR1 is DFQATT and CDR2 is SNEGSKA in the germline V gene (reference sequence). V trimming: 3 bases; J trimming: 4 bases; junction bases outside the gene matches: 3. There are 14 residues in the CDR3.

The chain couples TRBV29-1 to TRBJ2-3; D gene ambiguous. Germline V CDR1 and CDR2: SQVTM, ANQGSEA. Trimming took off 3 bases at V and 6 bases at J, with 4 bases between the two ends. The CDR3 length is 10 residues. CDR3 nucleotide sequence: TGCAGCGTTGAGCTCGATACGCAGTATTTT. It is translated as CSVELDTQYF.